These T cell receptor beta chains were read from a single sample in a study of cytomegalovirus exposure and HLA in healthy donors. Assay used: immunoSEQ multiplex PCR; TCRdb lists only in-frame clones, some missing. The sample yields roughly 160,000 clones, 77% seen once. Specimen: PBMCs. The receptors here all came from a woman aged 30 to 39 in good health and CMV-seronegative. The CDR3 runs from the conserved cysteine through the conserved F or W. The D gene is left open where the match is weak. Clone size, where shown, is once, few, many, or a class for clones that have expanded.

V	J	size	D	DNA	CDR3
TRBV30	TRBJ2-5	.	TRBD1	TGTGCCTGGAACCACAGGGGGCGACGGCGGGAGCAAGAGACCCAGTACTTC	CAWNHRGRRREQETQYF
TRBV13	TRBJ2-3	few	TRBD1	TGTGCCAGCAGCACCTCCTACCGGACAGGGGTCAGCACAGATACGCAGTATTTT	CASSTSYRTGVSTDTQYF
TRBV18	TRBJ1-3	.	TRBD1	TGTGCCAGCTCACCCTCTACCGGGACAGGAGATACTGGAAACACCATATATTTT	CASSPSTGTGDTGNTIYF
TRBV30	TRBJ1-1	.	.	TGTGCCTGGAGTCACAGTCCGAACACTGAAGCTTTCTTT	CAWSHSPNTEAFF
TRBV6-1	TRBJ2-5	.	TRBD2	TGTGCCAGCAGTGTGTTAGCGGGGGGTTTCCAAGAGACCCAGTACTTC	CASSVLAGGFQETQYF
TRBV2	TRBJ1-2	few	.	TGTGCCAGCAGTGTGGTGGGGGCCTACTATGGCTACACCTTC	CASSVVGAYYGYTF
TRBV5-4	TRBJ1-1	.	.	TGTGCCAGCACCCTACCAGGGACTGAAGCTTTCTTT	CASTLPGTEAFF
TRBV5-4	TRBJ2-1	.	.	TGTGCCAGCAGCGGGACAAACCTCTACAATGAGCAGTTCTTC	CASSGTNLYNEQFF
TRBV4-1	TRBJ2-7	.	TRBD2	TGCGCCAGCAGCCAAGATACCCGGACTAGCGGGAGATTCTTTTACCGCTACGAGCAGTACTTC	CASSQDTRTSGRFFYRYEQYF
TRBV7-6	TRBJ2-5	few	TRBD2	TGTGCCAGCAGCTTAGAGCGGGTTAGCGGGGCAGAGACCCAGTACTTC	CASSLERVSGAETQYF
TRBV4-3	TRBJ2-3	.	.	TGCGCCAGCAGCCAGAACAGGGGAGGTACAGATACGCAGTATTTT	CASSQNRGGTDTQYF
TRBV9	TRBJ2-2	few	TRBD2	TGTGCCAGCAGCGTAGTCTCTAGCGGGAACACCGGGGAGCTGTTTTTT	CASSVVSSGNTGELFF
TRBV10-3	TRBJ1-1	.	TRBD1	TGTGCCATCAGCCGACAGGGTTTGGAAGCTTTCTTT	CAISRQGLEAFF
TRBV9	TRBJ2-3	few	.	TGTGCCAGCAGCGTCGGTAGCCCCGATACGCAGTATTTT	CASSVGSPDTQYF